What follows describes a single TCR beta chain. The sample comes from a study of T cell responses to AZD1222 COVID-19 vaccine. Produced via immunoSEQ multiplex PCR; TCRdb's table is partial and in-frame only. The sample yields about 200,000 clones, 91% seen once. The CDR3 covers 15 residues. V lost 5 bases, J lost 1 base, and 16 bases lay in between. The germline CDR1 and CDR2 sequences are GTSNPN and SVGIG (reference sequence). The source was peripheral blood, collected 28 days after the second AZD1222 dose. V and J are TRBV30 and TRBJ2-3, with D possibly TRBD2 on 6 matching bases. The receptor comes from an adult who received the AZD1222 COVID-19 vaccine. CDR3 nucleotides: TGTGCCTGGTTTCAGCTAGCGCCTCGCACAGATACGCAGTATTTT. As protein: CAWFQLAPRTDTQYF.